This TCR beta chain was recorded in a study of cytomegalovirus exposure and HLA in healthy donors. Data came from immunoSEQ multiplex PCR; TCRdb stores just in-frame clones and leaves some out. The sample lists roughly 260,000 clones, 87% occurring once. This CDR3 is built from 17 residues. The junction had 10 bases not matched to a gene; V was cut back by 5 bases and J by 6 bases. Germline V gives CDR1 MNHEY, CDR2 SMNVEV (reference sequence). These donors were members of the roughly 120-subject validation cohort, a group separate from the roughly 670-subject first cohort. For this clone: Its antigen remains unidentified.

Study-wide points: Subsequent analysis of the 100 to 150 validation repertoires found a tendency for first-cohort TCR clusters to co-occur. A few of the chains that were CMV-associated were confirmed in vitro to be specific for CMV antigens. Among TCR sequences, most were rare, though some public TCRs appeared in many donors.

The receptor comes from a man between 18 and 29 years old in good health and CMV-seronegative. Sequencing input: PBMCs. V gene TRBV27 combines with J gene TRBJ2-3, with TRBD2 matching 14 bases. The CDR3, as DNA: TGTGCCAGCAGTCTGGGACTAGCGGGAGCGGGTGGCGATACGCAGTATTTT. It yields the protein CASSLGLAGAGGDTQYF.